The 5 T cell receptor beta chains in this list originate from one sample, sequenced in a study of human T cells and chemical hapten exposure. TCRdb reanalysed the RACE reads using MiXCR and keeps one entry per CDR3 protein. This repertoire shows about 120,000 distinct CDR3 sequences, 9.5% to 13% found once; its top ten account for over 1.1%. Time point given: patch test 1, 2 weeks after DPC sensitization. Specified treatment: therapeutic diphenylcyclopropenone sensitization with weekly scalp DPC. This material consisted of whole blood, taken in connection with sensitization to the hapten diphenylcyclopropenone (DPC). The receptors here all came from a woman aged 50 to 60 with alopecia areata. Some clones in this sample may be carry-over from other donors' samples.

V is TRBV7-9 and J is TRBJ2-3, with a tentative D call TRBD2 (5 bases). V was cut by 8 bases and J by 4 bases, with 10 bases left in between. The CDR3 is 12 residues long. Germline CDR1 SEHNR, CDR2 FQNEAQ (reference sequence). CDR3 loop: CASEGGPDTQYF. As DNA, the CDR3 is TGTGCCAGCGAAGGAGGCCCAGATACGCAGTATTTT.

In DNA form, the CDR3 reads TGCAGCGGTTCTAGCGGGTCATACAATGAGCAGTTCTTC. Translated: CSGSSGSYNEQFF. The rearrangement links TRBV29-1 to TRBJ2-1; 8 bases fit TRBD2. CDR1 is SQVTM and CDR2 is ANQGSEA in the germline V gene. V gave up 7 bases and J gave up 4 bases; unmatched junction bases: 6. CDR3 length equals 13 residues.

The table lists this clonotype with many counts. The chain is built from TRBV2 and TRBJ1-1; D gene uncertain. Germline values: CDR1 SNHLY, CDR2 FYNNEI. V lost 8 bases, J lost 6 bases, and 13 bases lay in between. CDR3 length: 12 residues. This CDR3 reads CASRVLEPEAFF. CDR3 nucleotide sequence: TGTGCCAGCCGGGTCCTCGAGCCTGAAGCTTTCTTT.

The V call is TRBV21-1, the J call TRBJ2-1; the table's D call, TRBD1, was not checked against the DNA. TRBV21-1 is given as a pseudogene. The CDR3 covers 10 residues. The CDR3 reads CAVRGEEQFF. The CDR3 nucleotides read TGTGCCGTCCGGGGAGAAGAGCAGTTCTTC.

This clonotype occurred many times. The chain employs TRBV2 and TRBJ2-1, with a tentative D call TRBD2 (6 bases). V was pared by 8 bases and J by 4 bases, with 18 bases between. Germline V gene sequence: CDR1 SNHLY, CDR2 FYNNEI. The CDR3 length is 15 residues. This chain's CDR3 is CASGEDNAGYNEQFF. As DNA, the CDR3 is TGTGCCAGCGGGGAGGACAACGCGGGGTACAATGAGCAGTTCTTC.